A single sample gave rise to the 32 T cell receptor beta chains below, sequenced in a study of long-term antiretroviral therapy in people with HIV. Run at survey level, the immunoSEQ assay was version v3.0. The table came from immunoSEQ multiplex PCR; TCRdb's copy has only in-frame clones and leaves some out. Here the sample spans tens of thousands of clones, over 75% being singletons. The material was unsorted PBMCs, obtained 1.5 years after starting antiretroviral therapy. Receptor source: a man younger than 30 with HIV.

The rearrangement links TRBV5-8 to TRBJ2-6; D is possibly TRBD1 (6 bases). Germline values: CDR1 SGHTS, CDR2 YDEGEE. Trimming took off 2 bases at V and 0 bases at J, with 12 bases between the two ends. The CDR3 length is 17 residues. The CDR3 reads CASSLGTGSSGANVLTF. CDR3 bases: TGTGCCAGCAGCTTAGGAACAGGGAGCTCTGGGGCCAACGTCCTGACTTTC.

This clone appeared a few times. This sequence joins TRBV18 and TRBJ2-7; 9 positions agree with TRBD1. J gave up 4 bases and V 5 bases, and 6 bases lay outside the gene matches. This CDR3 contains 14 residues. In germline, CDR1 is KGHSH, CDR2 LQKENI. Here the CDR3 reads CASSTGQGTYEQYF. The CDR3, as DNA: TGTGCCAGCTCAACCGGACAGGGGACGTACGAGCAGTACTTC.

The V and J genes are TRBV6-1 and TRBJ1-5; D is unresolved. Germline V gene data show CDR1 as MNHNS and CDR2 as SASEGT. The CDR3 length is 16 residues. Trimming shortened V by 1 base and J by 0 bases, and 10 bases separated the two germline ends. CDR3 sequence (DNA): TGTGCCAGCAGTGAAGGGGTAGGGTATAGCAATCAGCCCCAGCATTTT. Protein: CASSEGVGYSNQPQHF.

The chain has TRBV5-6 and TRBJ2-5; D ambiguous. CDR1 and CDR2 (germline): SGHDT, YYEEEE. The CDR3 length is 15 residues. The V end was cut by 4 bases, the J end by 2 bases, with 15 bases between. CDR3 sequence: CASSPDGRLQETQYF. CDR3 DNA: TGTGCCAGCAGCCCGGATGGACGTTTACAAGAGACCCAGTACTTC.

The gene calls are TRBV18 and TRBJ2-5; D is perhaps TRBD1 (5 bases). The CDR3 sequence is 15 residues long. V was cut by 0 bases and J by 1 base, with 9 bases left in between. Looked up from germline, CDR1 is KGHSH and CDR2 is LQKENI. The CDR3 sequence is CASSPPSTVQETQYF. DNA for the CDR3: TGTGCCAGCTCACCACCCTCGACAGTCCAAGAGACCCAGTACTTC.

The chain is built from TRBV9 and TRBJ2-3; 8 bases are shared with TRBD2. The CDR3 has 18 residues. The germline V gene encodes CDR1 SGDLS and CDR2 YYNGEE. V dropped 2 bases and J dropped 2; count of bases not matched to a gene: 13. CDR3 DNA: TGTGCCAGCAGCGTGAAACCGGGACTAGGGGTACTCACAGATACGCAGTATTTT. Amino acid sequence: CASSVKPGLGVLTDTQYF.

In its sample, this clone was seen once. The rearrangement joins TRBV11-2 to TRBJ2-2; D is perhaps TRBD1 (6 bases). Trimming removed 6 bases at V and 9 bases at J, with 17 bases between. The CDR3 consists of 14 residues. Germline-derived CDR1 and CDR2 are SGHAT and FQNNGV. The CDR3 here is CASRVDEGDWELFF. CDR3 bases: TGTGCCAGCAGGGTCGATGAGGGGGATTGGGAGCTGTTTTTT.

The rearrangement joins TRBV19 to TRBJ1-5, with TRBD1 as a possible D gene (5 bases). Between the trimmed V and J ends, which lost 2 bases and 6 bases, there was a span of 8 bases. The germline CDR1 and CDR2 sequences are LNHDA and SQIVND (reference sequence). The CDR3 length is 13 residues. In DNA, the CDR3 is TGTGCCAGTAGTATAATGGGGACTCAGCCCCAGCATTTT. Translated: CASSIMGTQPQHF.

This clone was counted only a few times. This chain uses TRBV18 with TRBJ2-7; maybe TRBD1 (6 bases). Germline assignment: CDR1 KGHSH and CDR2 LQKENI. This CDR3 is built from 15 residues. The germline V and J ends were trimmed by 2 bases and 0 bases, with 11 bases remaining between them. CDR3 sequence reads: CASSPDRINSYEQYF. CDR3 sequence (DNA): TGTGCCAGCTCACCAGACAGGATAAACTCCTACGAGCAGTACTTC.

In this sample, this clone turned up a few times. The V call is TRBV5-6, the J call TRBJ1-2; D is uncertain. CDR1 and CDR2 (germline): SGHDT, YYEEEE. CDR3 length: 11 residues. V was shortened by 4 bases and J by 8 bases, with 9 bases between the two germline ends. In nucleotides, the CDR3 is TGTGCCAGCAGCACCCTGAGGGGCTACACCTTC. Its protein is CASSTLRGYTF.

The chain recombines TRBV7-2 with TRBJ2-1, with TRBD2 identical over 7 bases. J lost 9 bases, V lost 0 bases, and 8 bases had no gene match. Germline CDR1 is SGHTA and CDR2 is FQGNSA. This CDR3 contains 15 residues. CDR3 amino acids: CASSLAWKRESEQFF. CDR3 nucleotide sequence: TGTGCCAGCAGCTTAGCGTGGAAGCGGGAAAGTGAGCAGTTCTTC.

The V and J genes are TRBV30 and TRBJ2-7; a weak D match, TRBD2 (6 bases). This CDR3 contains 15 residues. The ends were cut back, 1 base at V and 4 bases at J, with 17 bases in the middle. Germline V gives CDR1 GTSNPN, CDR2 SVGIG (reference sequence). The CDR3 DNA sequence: TGTGCCTGGAGTGGGGCGGGATTAAAGAGGTACGAGCAGTACTTC. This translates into CAWSGAGLKRYEQYF.

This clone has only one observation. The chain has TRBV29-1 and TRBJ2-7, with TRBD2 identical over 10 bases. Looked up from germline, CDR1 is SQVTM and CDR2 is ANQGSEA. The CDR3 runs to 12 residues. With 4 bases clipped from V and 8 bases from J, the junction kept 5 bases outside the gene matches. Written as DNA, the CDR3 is TGCAGCGTTGTTATAGCGGGAGGCAAGCAGTACTTC. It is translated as CSVVIAGGKQYF.

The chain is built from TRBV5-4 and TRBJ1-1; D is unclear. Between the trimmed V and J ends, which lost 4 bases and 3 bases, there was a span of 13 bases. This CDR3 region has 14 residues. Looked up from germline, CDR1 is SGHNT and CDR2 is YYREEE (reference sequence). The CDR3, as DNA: TGTGCCAGCAGCCCTCGGGCCCTCGACACTGAAGCTTTCTTT. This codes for CASSPRALDTEAFF.

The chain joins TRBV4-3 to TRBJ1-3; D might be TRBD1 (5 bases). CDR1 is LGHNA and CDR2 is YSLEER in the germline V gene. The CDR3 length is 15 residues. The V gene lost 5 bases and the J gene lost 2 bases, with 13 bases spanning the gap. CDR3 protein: CASSASPGTGNTIYF. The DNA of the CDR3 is TGCGCCAGCAGCGCTAGCCCAGGGACTGGAAACACCATATATTTT.

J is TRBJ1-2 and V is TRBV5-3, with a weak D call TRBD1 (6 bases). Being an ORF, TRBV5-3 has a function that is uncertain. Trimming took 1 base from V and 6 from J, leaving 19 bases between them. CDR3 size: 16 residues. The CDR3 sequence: CARSLSPGEKENGYTF. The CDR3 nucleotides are TGTGCCAGAAGCTTGTCCCCAGGGGAAAAGGAAAATGGCTACACCTTC.

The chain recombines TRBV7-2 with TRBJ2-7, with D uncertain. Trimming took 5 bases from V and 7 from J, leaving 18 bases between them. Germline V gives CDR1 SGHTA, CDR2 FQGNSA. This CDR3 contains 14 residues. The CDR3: CASSLIGAASEQYF. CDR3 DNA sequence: TGTGCCAGCAGCCTCATAGGTGCAGCCTCAGAGCAGTACTTC.

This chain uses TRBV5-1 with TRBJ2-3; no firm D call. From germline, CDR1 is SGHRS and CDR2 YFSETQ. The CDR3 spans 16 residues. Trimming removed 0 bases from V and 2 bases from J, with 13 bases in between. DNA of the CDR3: TGCGCCAGCAGCTTGGCCACAGCGCCCAACACAGATACGCAGTATTTT. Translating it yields CASSLATAPNTDTQYF.

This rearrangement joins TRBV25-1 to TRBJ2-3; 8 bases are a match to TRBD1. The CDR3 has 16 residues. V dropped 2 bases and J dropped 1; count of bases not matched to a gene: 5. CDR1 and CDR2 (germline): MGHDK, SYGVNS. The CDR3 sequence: CASSERTGLGTDTQYF. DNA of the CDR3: TGTGCCAGCAGTGAACGGACAGGGCTCGGCACAGATACGCAGTATTTT. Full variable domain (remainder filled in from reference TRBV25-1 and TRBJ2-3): EADIYQTPRYLVIGTGKKITLECSQTMGHDKMYWYQQDPGMELHLIHYSYGVNSTEKGDLSSESTVSRIRTEHFPLTLESARPSHTSQYLCASSERTGLGTDTQYFGPGTRLTVL.

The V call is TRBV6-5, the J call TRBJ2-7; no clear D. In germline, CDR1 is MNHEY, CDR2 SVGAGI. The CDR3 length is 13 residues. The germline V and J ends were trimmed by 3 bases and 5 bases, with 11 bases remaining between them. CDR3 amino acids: CASSYSSQHEQYF. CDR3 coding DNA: TGTGCCAGCAGTTATTCCTCACAGCACGAGCAGTACTTC.

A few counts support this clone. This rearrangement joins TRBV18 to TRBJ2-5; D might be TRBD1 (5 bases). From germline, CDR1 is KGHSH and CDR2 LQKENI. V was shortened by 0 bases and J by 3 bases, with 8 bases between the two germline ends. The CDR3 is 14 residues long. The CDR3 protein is CASSPPTEEETQYF. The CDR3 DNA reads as TGTGCCAGCTCACCACCGACAGAAGAAGAGACCCAGTACTTC.

The CDR3 nucleotides are TGTGCCAGCGGGGGACAGGGGAGTACTGAAGCTTTCTTT. Translated, it gives CASGGQGSTEAFF. V and J are TRBV25-1 and TRBJ1-1; 10 positions match TRBD1. The CDR3 extends over 13 amino acids. V trimming: 8 bases; J trimming: 5 bases; junction bases outside the gene matches: 5. Germline CDR1 is MGHDK and CDR2 is SYGVNS.

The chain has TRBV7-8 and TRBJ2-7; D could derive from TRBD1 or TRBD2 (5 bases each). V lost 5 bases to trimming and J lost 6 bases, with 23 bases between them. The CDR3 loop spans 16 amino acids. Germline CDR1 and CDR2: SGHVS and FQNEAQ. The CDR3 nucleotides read TGTGCCAGCAGCCCTCCTCGTAGGGGAGTAGTTCCCGAGCAGTACTTC. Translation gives CASSPPRRGVVPEQYF.

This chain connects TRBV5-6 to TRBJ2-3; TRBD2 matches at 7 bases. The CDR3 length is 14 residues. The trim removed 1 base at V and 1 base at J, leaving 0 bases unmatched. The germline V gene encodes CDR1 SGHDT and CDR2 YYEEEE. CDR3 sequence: CASSLREGTDTQYF. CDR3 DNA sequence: TGTGCCAGCAGCTTGCGGGAGGGCACAGATACGCAGTATTTT.

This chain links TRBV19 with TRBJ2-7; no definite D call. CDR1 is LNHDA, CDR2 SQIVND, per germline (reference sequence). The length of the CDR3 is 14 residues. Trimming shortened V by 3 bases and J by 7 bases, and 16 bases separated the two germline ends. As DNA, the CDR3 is TGTGCCAGTAGTATGGTACTACCACCGATTGAGCAGTACTTC. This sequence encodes CASSMVLPPIEQYF. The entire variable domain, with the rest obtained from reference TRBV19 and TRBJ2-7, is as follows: DGGITQSPKYLFRKEGQNVTLSCEQNLNHDAMYWYRQDPGQGLRLIYYSQIVNDFQKGDIAEGYSVSREKKESFPLTVTSAQKNPTAFYLCASSMVLPPIEQYFGPGTRLTVT.

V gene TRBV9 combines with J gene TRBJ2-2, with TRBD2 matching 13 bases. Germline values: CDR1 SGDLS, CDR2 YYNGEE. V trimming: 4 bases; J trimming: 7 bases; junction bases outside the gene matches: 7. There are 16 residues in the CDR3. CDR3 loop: CASSPRLAGGIGELFF. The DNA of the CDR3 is TGTGCCAGCAGCCCGCGACTAGCGGGAGGAATCGGGGAGCTGTTTTTT.

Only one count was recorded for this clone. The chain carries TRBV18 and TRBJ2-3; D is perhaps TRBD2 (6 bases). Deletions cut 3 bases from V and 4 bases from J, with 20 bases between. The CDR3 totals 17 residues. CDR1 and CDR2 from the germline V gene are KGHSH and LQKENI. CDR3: CASSPLRLDFPPDTQYF. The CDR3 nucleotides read TGTGCCAGCTCACCCTTGCGACTAGATTTTCCCCCAGATACGCAGTATTTT.

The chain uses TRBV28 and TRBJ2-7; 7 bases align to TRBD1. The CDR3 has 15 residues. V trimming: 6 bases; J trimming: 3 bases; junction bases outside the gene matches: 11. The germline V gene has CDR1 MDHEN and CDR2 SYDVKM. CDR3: CASRPPGTDLYEQYF. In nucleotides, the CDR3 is TGTGCCAGCAGGCCCCCCGGGACAGACCTCTACGAGCAGTACTTC. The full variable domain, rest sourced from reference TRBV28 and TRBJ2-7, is DVKVTQSSRYLVKRTGEKVFLECVQDMDHENMFWYRQDPGLGLRLIYFSYDVKMKEKGDIPEGYSVSREKKERFSLILESASTNQTSMYLCASRPPGTDLYEQYFGPGTRLTVT.

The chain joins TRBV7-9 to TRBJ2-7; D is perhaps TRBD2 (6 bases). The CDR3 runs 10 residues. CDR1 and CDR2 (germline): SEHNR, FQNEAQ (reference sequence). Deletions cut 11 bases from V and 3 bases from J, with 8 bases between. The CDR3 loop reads CALSGYEQYF. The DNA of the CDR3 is TGTGCCCTTAGCGGCTACGAGCAGTACTTC.

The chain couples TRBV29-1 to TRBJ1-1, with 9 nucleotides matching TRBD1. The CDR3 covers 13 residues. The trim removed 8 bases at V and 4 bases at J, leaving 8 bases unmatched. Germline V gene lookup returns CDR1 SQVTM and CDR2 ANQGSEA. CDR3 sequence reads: CSTWTGESTEAFF. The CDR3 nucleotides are TGCAGCACCTGGACAGGGGAGAGCACTGAAGCTTTCTTT. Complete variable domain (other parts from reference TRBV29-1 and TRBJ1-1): SAVISQKPSRDICQRGTSLTIQCQVDSQVTMMFWYRQQPGQSLTLIATANQGSEATYESGFVIDKFPISRPNLTFSTLTVSNMSPEDSSIYLCSTWTGESTEAFFGQGTRLTVV.

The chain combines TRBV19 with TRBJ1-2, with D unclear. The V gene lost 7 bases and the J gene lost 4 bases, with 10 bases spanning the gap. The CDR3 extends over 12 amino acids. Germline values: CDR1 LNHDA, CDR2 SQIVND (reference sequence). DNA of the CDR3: TGTGCCAGTAAACGCGAGGGCTATGGCTACACCTTC. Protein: CASKREGYGYTF.

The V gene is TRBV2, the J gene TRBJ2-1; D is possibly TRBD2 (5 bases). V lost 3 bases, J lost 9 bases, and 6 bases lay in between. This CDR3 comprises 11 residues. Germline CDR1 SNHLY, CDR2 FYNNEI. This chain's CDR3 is CASSEGSEQFF. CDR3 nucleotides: TGTGCCAGCAGTGAGGGGAGTGAGCAGTTCTTC.